This TCR beta chain was recovered during a study of blood T cells in healthy people across ages. This clonotype was observed a few times. Germline lookup yields CDR1 LGHNT and CDR2 FRNRAP. The CDR3 sequence is 14 residues long. A J-beta primer mix and a sample-barcoded 5' primer were used in a second PCR of roughly 7 to 12 cycles. TCRdb re-analysed the 5' RACE reads in MiXCR, keeping a single row per CDR3 protein. The table includes 700,000 to 950,000 distinct CDR3 sequences, about 62% detected once. The chain carries TRBV12-5 and TRBJ2-4; the match to TRBD2 covers 7 bases. Near its end, the DNA agrees better with TRBJ2-7, so the J call may be wrong. The sequence derives from a man between 25 and 39 years old in good health. Sample: blood. CDR3 loop: CASGSGGRGAEQYF. In DNA, the CDR3 is TGTGCTAGTGGTTCCGGTGGGAGGGGAGCCGAGCAGTACTTC.